Listed here are 32 T cell receptor beta chains from one sample, sequenced in a study of long-term antiretroviral therapy in people with HIV. Investigators performed immunoSEQ version v3.0 at survey level. The repertoire was sequenced with immunoSEQ multiplex PCR; TCRdb's copy has only in-frame clones and lacks some. The sample shows just over 35,000 clones, about 94% of them seen only once. Sequenced material: unsorted PBMCs, taken 4.1 years after starting antiretroviral therapy. The origin of the receptors is a woman aged 45 to 65 with HIV.

The chain combines TRBV19 with TRBJ1-3; perhaps TRBD1 as D (5 bases). Trimming shortened V by 8 bases and J by 3 bases, and 11 bases separated the two germline ends. Germline V gene data show CDR1 as LNHDA and CDR2 as SQIVND (reference sequence). The CDR3 runs 13 residues. The CDR3 is CASWRGLGNTIYF. The CDR3 region has the DNA TGTGCCAGTTGGAGGGGTCTTGGAAACACCATATATTTT.

V and J are TRBV9 and TRBJ2-2, with no clear D. This CDR3 has 18 amino acids. The V end lost 0 bases, the J end lost 5 bases, and 20 bases lay between the germline ends. Germline V gives CDR1 SGDLS, CDR2 YYNGEE. The CDR3 DNA reads TGTGCCAGCAGCGTAGCTACGAAGGCAGACCTTCGGACCGGGGAGCTGTTTTTT. It codes for CASSVATKADLRTGELFF.

The gene calls are TRBV19 and TRBJ1-2; D not certain. V gave up 6 bases and J gave up 8 bases, with 19 bases separating them. Germline CDR1 and CDR2: LNHDA and SQIVND (reference sequence). This CDR3 region has 14 residues. The CDR3 sequence: CASSYRVSGGGYTF. The CDR3, as DNA: TGTGCCAGTAGCTACCGCGTGTCGGGAGGAGGCTACACCTTC.

The V and J genes are TRBV6-1 and TRBJ1-1, with 9 bases aligning to TRBD1. The V segment lost 9 bases and the J segment 4 bases; nucleotides outside the gene matches: 9. Germline V gene lookup returns CDR1 MNHNS and CDR2 SASEGT. The CDR3 runs to 14 residues. CDR3 nucleotides: TGTGCCAGGGTGCGGACAGGGGAGTTCACTGAAGCTTTCTTT. It translates to CARVRTGEFTEAFF.

V gene TRBV18 combines with J gene TRBJ1-2, with D tentatively TRBD1 (6 bases). The CDR3 is 13 residues long. In germline, CDR1 is KGHSH, CDR2 LQKENI. Trimming left V 2 bases short and J 8 bases short, with 12 bases between. CDR3 amino acids: CASSPGGARGYTF. The CDR3 DNA follows: TGTGCCAGCTCACCAGGGGGGGCTCGGGGCTACACCTTC.

V is TRBV10-3 and J is TRBJ2-3, with 8 nucleotides matching TRBD2. The CDR3 has 15 residues. Germline V gene data show CDR1 as ENHRY and CDR2 as SYGVKD. Trimming at V came to 6 bases and at J to 5 bases, leaving 10 bases not matched to a gene. CDR3 nucleotides: TGTGCCATCAGAGTAGCGGGGAATCGGGGAGATACGCAGTATTTT. Its protein product is CAIRVAGNRGDTQYF.

This chain uses TRBV19 with TRBJ1-5; perhaps TRBD1 as D (5 bases). Germline CDR1 reads LNHDA; CDR2 reads SQIVND (reference sequence). The CDR3 loop spans 15 amino acids. Trimming left V 7 bases short and J 3 bases short, with 16 bases between. CDR3 DNA sequence: TGTGCCAGTACGGCCGGGGGAAGGAACAATCAGCCCCAGCATTTT. Translated: CASTAGGRNNQPQHF. The full variable domain, with the rest looked up from reference TRBV19 and TRBJ1-5, is DGGITQSPKYLFRKEGQNVTLSCEQNLNHDAMYWYRQDPGQGLRLIYYSQIVNDFQKGDIAEGYSVSREKKESFPLTVTSAQKNPTAFYLCASTAGGRNNQPQHFGDGTRLSIL.

The chain recombines TRBV30 with TRBJ1-2; unclear D gene. The germline CDR1 and CDR2 sequences are GTSNPN and SVGIG (reference sequence). The CDR3 spans 10 residues. The germline V and J ends were trimmed by 1 base and 3 bases, with 0 bases remaining between them. The CDR3 nucleotides read TGTGCCTGGAGTGACTATGGCTACACCTTC. Translating it yields CAWSDYGYTF.

The J gene is TRBJ2-7, the V gene TRBV5-1, with 7 bases that match TRBD1. From germline, CDR1 is SGHRS and CDR2 YFSETQ. V lost 2 bases, J lost 4 bases, and 9 bases stayed unmatched. The CDR3 has 15 amino acids. This chain's CDR3 is CASSFDRVGMYEQYF. DNA for the CDR3: TGCGCCAGCAGCTTCGACAGGGTTGGAATGTACGAGCAGTACTTC.

This clone was detected only once. V gene TRBV11-1 combines with J gene TRBJ2-5; the match to TRBD1 covers 10 bases. This CDR3 region has 15 residues. Germline CDR1 and CDR2: SGHAT and FQDESV (reference sequence). Trimming removed 3 bases from V and 7 bases from J; junction bases left unmatched: 8. CDR3 amino acids: CASSFTGQGSPTQYF. DNA for the CDR3: TGTGCCAGCAGCTTCACGGGACAGGGGTCCCCGACCCAGTACTTC.

The gene calls are TRBV7-2 and TRBJ2-2; 9 bases fit TRBD1. Germline-derived CDR1 and CDR2 are SGHTA and FQGNSA. The J segment lost 7 bases and the V segment lost 5 bases, leaving 5 bases of the junction unmatched. The CDR3 is made up of 14 amino acids. Here the CDR3 DNA reads TGTGCCAGCAGCCTCGGACAGGGGTACGGGGAGCTGTTTTTT. This sequence encodes CASSLGQGYGELFF.

Only one count was recorded for this clone. This chain joins TRBV6-1 and TRBJ1-2, with D tentatively TRBD1 (5 bases). The germline CDR1 and CDR2 sequences are MNHNS and SASEGT. The CDR3 consists of 14 residues. V lost 4 bases and J lost 1, with 10 bases in between. As DNA, the CDR3 is TGTGCCAGCAGTGGGACACATTTTAACTATGGCTACACCTTC. Amino acid sequence: CASSGTHFNYGYTF.

This clone was seen a single time. The V call is TRBV2, the J call TRBJ2-3; D unresolved. The CDR3 contains 13 residues. Germline values: CDR1 SNHLY, CDR2 FYNNEI. Deletions cut 6 bases from V and 1 base from J, with 8 bases between. In DNA, the CDR3 is TGTGCCAGCAGGCCACGAGGCACAGATACGCAGTATTTT. Residues: CASRPRGTDTQYF. Combining the CDR3 with reference TRBV2 and TRBJ2-3 gives the whole variable domain EPEVTQTPSHQVTQMGQEVILRCVPISNHLYFYWYRQILGQKVEFLVSFYNNEISEKSEIFDDQFSVERPDGSNFTLKIRSTKLEDSAMYFCASRPRGTDTQYFGPGTRLTVL.

The V gene is TRBV6-5, the J gene TRBJ1-2; possible D gene TRBD1, 6 bases. Germline V lookup: CDR1 MNHEY, CDR2 SVGAGI. The CDR3 contains 15 residues. Trimming cost V 6 bases and J 0 bases, with 14 bases left between them. The CDR3 protein is CASRMEEGANYGYTF. The CDR3, as DNA: TGTGCCAGCAGGATGGAGGAGGGGGCTAACTATGGCTACACCTTC.

This chain's CDR3 is CASSVGAGERTDTQYF. In nucleotides, the CDR3 is TGTGCCAGCAGCGTAGGGGCGGGGGAGCGCACAGATACGCAGTATTTT. The chain carries TRBV9 and TRBJ2-3, with 7 bases lining up with TRBD2. CDR3 length equals 16 residues. CDR1 and CDR2 from the germline V gene are SGDLS and YYNGEE. With V trimmed by 0 bases and J by 1 base, 5 bases remained unmatched.

For this clone: This same CDR3 is encoded by further DNA sequences in the sample. The genes are TRBV29-1 and TRBJ1-2, with 7 nucleotides matching TRBD1. The CDR3 is 13 amino acids. V trimming: 5 bases; J trimming: 4 bases; junction bases outside the gene matches: 7. The germline V gene encodes CDR1 SQVTM and CDR2 ANQGSEA. CDR3 region: CSVRTGITYGYTF. Written as DNA, the CDR3 is TGCAGCGTTAGGACAGGCATCACCTATGGCTACACCTTC.

The V and J genes are TRBV29-1 and TRBJ2-3, with D hard to call. Germline CDR1 is SQVTM and CDR2 is ANQGSEA. With 5 bases removed from V and 0 bases from J, the gap between germline ends came to 12 bases. The CDR3 contains 14 residues. This chain's CDR3 is CSVLEESSTDTQYF. CDR3 coding DNA: TGCAGCGTTCTAGAAGAGAGTAGCACAGATACGCAGTATTTT.

The chain combines TRBV29-1 with TRBJ1-2, with D hard to call. V was cut by 1 base and J by 6 bases, with 12 bases left in between. Germline CDR1 and CDR2: SQVTM and ANQGSEA. There are 13 residues in the CDR3. The CDR3 reads CSVEVAEGNGYTF. The CDR3 bases are TGCAGCGTTGAAGTGGCAGAGGGAAATGGCTACACCTTC.

The gene calls are TRBV5-1 and TRBJ2-7; 14 nucleotides match TRBD2. J was trimmed by 2 bases and V by 4 bases; bases with no gene match: 5. This CDR3 spans 16 amino acids. In germline, CDR1 is SGHRS, CDR2 YFSETQ. The CDR3 loop reads CASSRTSGGTTYEQYF. CDR3 DNA: TGCGCCAGCAGCAGGACTAGCGGGGGGACAACCTACGAGCAGTACTTC.

V is TRBV10-3 and J is TRBJ2-5; D might be TRBD1 (5 bases). V gave up 6 bases and J gave up 2 bases, with 13 bases separating them. The CDR3 contains 14 residues. Germline V CDR1 and CDR2: ENHRY, SYGVKD. The CDR3 nucleotides read TGTGCCATCAGAGCTACGGACAAGCAAGAGACCCAGTACTTC. Amino acid sequence: CAIRATDKQETQYF.

This chain joins TRBV2 and TRBJ1-1; tentatively, D is TRBD1 (5 bases). Germline-derived CDR1 and CDR2 are SNHLY and FYNNEI. V lost 2 bases and J 3 bases, leaving 7 bases between the germline ends. This CDR3 region has 13 residues. CDR3 sequence (DNA): TGTGCCAGCAGTGAACAGGGAGACACTGAAGCTTTCTTT. Translating gives CASSEQGDTEAFF.

The V call is TRBV30, the J call TRBJ2-7, with D possibly being TRBD1 (6 bases). This CDR3 is 15 amino acids long. Trimming cost V 3 bases and J 3 bases, with 18 bases left between them. The germline V gene has CDR1 GTSNPN and CDR2 SVGIG (reference sequence). The CDR3 DNA is TGTGCCTGGAGGGACCGGGACACGACCCTCTACGAGCAGTACTTC. It translates to CAWRDRDTTLYEQYF. The full variable domain, in which reference TRBV30 and TRBJ2-7 provide the parts outside the CDR3, is SQTIHQWPATLVQPVGSPLSLECTVEGTSNPNLYWYRQAAGRGLQLLFYSVGIGQISSEVPQNLSASRPQDRQFILSSKKLLLSDSGFYLCAWRDRDTTLYEQYFGPGTRLTVT.

This clone was observed once. This chain joins TRBV30 and TRBJ1-1, with a possible D match to TRBD1 (5 bases). V dropped 4 bases and J dropped 1 base, with 19 bases sitting between them. Germline CDR1 and CDR2: GTSNPN and SVGIG (reference sequence). The CDR3 contains 16 residues. The CDR3 bases are TGTGCCTGGACCCCGTGGAGTTTGGGGGAGAACACTGAAGCTTTCTTT. Its protein product is CAWTPWSLGENTEAFF. Using reference TRBV30 and TRBJ1-1 for the parts outside the CDR3, the full variable domain is SQTIHQWPATLVQPVGSPLSLECTVEGTSNPNLYWYRQAAGRGLQLLFYSVGIGQISSEVPQNLSASRPQDRQFILSSKKLLLSDSGFYLCAWTPWSLGENTEAFFGQGTRLTVV.

This sequence joins TRBV13 and TRBJ1-1, with unresolved D. This CDR3 is 12 amino acids long. The germline V and J ends were trimmed by 2 bases and 10 bases, with 11 bases remaining between them. Germline lookup yields CDR1 PRHDT and CDR2 FYEKMQ (reference sequence). CDR3 bases: TGTGCCAGCAGCTTAATCGGGAACACAGCTTTCTTT. This encodes CASSLIGNTAFF. Variable domain in full (rest from reference TRBV13 and TRBJ1-1): AAGVIQSPRHLIKEKRETATLKCYPIPRHDTVYWYQQGPGQDPQFLISFYEKMQSDKGSIPDRFSAQQFSDYHSELNMSSLELGDSALYFCASSLIGNTAFFGQGTRLTVV.

This rearrangement joins TRBV25-1 to TRBJ1-2; tentatively, D is TRBD1 (5 bases). The CDR3 extends over 13 amino acids. Germline-derived CDR1 and CDR2 are MGHDK and SYGVNS. Trimming took off 2 bases at V and 2 bases at J, with 6 bases between the two ends. CDR3 region: CASSEGGNYGYTF. DNA for the CDR3: TGTGCCAGCAGTGAAGGGGGGAACTATGGCTACACCTTC.

The chain has TRBV25-1 and TRBJ1-4; 7 bases are shared with TRBD1. Germline lookup yields CDR1 MGHDK and CDR2 SYGVNS. The J segment lost 10 bases and the V segment lost 5 bases, leaving 7 bases of the junction unmatched. The CDR3 runs 13 residues. CDR3 sequence: CASSTTGFGKLFF. For the CDR3, the DNA is TGTGCCAGCAGTACGACAGGGTTCGGAAAACTGTTTTTT. The full variable domain, rest sourced from reference TRBV25-1 and TRBJ1-4, is EADIYQTPRYLVIGTGKKITLECSQTMGHDKMYWYQQDPGMELHLIHYSYGVNSTEKGDLSSESTVSRIRTEHFPLTLESARPSHTSQYLCASSTTGFGKLFFGSGTQLSVL.

This clone was seen just once. The chain joins TRBV18 to TRBJ1-1; possible D gene TRBD1, 5 bases. The germline CDR1 and CDR2 sequences are KGHSH and LQKENI. Trimming took 3 bases from V and 1 from J, leaving 12 bases between them. This CDR3 has 15 residues. The CDR3: CASSPRDPTNTEAFF. The CDR3, as DNA: TGTGCCAGCTCACCGCGGGACCCAACGAACACTGAAGCTTTCTTT.

The V and J genes are TRBV5-1 and TRBJ1-1; D is uncertain. The CDR3 is 13 residues long. Germline-derived CDR1 and CDR2 are SGHRS and YFSETQ. The germline V and J ends were trimmed by 0 bases and 2 bases, with 5 bases remaining between them. Here the CDR3 reads CASSLGVNTEAFF. CDR3 coding DNA: TGCGCCAGCAGCTTGGGGGTTAACACTGAAGCTTTCTTT.

This clone was counted a single time. V gene TRBV7-9 combines with J gene TRBJ2-2; D might be TRBD1 (6 bases). Germline-derived CDR1 and CDR2 are SEHNR and FQNEAQ (reference sequence). CDR3 length equals 15 residues. The ends were cut back, 1 base at V and 0 bases at J, with 6 bases in the middle. CDR3 amino acids: CASSLGTANTGELFF. The CDR3 nucleotides are TGTGCCAGCAGCTTAGGGACAGCGAACACCGGGGAGCTGTTTTTT.

The V and J genes are TRBV10-3 and TRBJ2-2; TRBD1 or TRBD2 may be the D gene (5 bases each). V shed 2 bases and J shed 5 bases, with 15 bases lying between them. CDR1 is ENHRY and CDR2 is SYGVKD in the germline V gene. This CDR3 spans 16 amino acids. The CDR3 DNA reads as TGTGCCATCAGTGAGACCCAGGGATGGGGGACCGGGGAGCTGTTTTTT. Encoded protein: CAISETQGWGTGELFF.

J is TRBJ2-3 and V is TRBV7-2; 12 bases agree with TRBD2. From germline, CDR1 is SGHTA and CDR2 FQGNSA. This CDR3 is 16 amino acids long. The V gene end was trimmed by 6 bases and the J gene end by 2 bases; junction bases not matched to a gene: 6. CDR3 nucleotide sequence: TGTGCCAGCAGGCGAACTAGCGGGGGGTTCACAGATACGCAGTATTTT. Protein: CASRRTSGGFTDTQYF.

This clone came up a few times. J is TRBJ2-3 and V is TRBV29-1; D not resolved. Germline CDR1 and CDR2: SQVTM and ANQGSEA. Deletions cut 3 bases from V and 2 bases from J, with 9 bases between. This CDR3 is built from 13 residues. As DNA, the CDR3 is TGCAGCGTTGATCCGGACCACACAGATACGCAGTATTTT. Residues: CSVDPDHTDTQYF.